These T cell receptor beta chains were read from a single sample in a study of long-term antiretroviral therapy in people with HIV. Generated by immunoSEQ multiplex PCR, the TCRdb table keeps only in-frame clones and is missing some. The sample comprises approximately 26,000 clones, around nine tenths of which are singletons, and 3.6% rests with the top ten. Sequencing used unsorted PBMCs, obtained 1.8 years after starting antiretroviral therapy. These receptor sequences come from a woman aged 18-29 years with HIV. The CDR3 runs from the conserved cysteine through the conserved F or W. The D gene is left open where the match is weak. Rows may omit the clone size; those that give it use once, few, many or a size class.

clone_size,d_call,v_call,j_call,cdr3_aa,cdr3_nt
-,-,TRBV12-5,TRBJ2-1,CASGPPSHEQFF,TGTGCTAGTGGTCCGCCTTCCCATGAGCAGTTCTTC
-,TRBD2,TRBV27,TRBJ2-7,CASSSGRGAGVYEQYF,TGTGCCAGCAGTTCCGGACGGGGAGCGGGAGTGTACGAGCAGTACTTC
-,-,TRBV27,TRBJ2-7,CASSKPGRSDEQYF,TGTGCCAGCAGTAAGCCCGGGAGATCGGACGAGCAGTACTTC
-,TRBD1,TRBV10-3,TRBJ1-4,CAISGGTGANEKLFF,TGTGCCATCAGTGGGGGGACAGGGGCTAATGAAAAACTGTTTTTT
medium-sized,-,TRBV9,TRBJ1-1,CASSVGDTEAFF,TGTGCCAGCAGCGTAGGCGACACTGAAGCTTTCTTT
once,-,TRBV28,TRBJ1-3,CASSRISSGNTIYF,TGTGCCAGCAGTCGTATAAGCTCTGGAAACACCATATATTTT
-,TRBD1,TRBV5-1,TRBJ1-5,CASSWGTGGNQPQHF,TGCGCCAGCAGCTGGGGGACAGGGGGTAATCAGCCCCAGCATTTT
-,TRBD1,TRBV6-5,TRBJ1-2,CASSRQGAGGYTF,TGTGCCAGCAGCCGCCAGGGGGCCGGAGGCTACACCTTC
-,TRBD2,TRBV14,TRBJ2-7,CASSPGLAGGSYEQYF,TGTGCCAGCAGCCCGGGACTAGCGGGAGGATCCTACGAGCAGTACTTC
-,-,TRBV7-9,TRBJ1-2,CASSLVGEYGYTF,TGTGCCAGCAGCTTAGTGGGGGAATATGGCTACACCTTC
-,-,TRBV28,TRBJ1-5,CASSPIQLGNQPQHF,TGTGCCAGCAGCCCAATTCAATTGGGCAATCAGCCCCAGCATTTT
-,TRBD1,TRBV6-6,TRBJ2-3,CASSDRGSTDTQYF,TGTGCCAGCTCGGACAGGGGCTCCACAGATACGCAGTATTTT
-,-,TRBV28,TRBJ2-3,CASLVGGTTDTQYF,TGTGCCAGCCTAGTAGGAGGGACCACAGATACGCAGTATTTT
-,-,TRBV27,TRBJ1-2,CASSGGRYGYTF,TGTGCCAGCAGCGGGGGGCGCTATGGCTACACCTTC
-,-,TRBV7-8,TRBJ2-3,CASSRPGFSTGTQYF,TGTGCCAGCAGCCGTCCGGGGTTCTCCACCGGTACGCAGTATTTT
-,-,TRBV5-6,TRBJ2-7,CASSFRTVARDLYEQYF,TGTGCCAGCAGCTTCCGGACAGTAGCGCGAGACCTCTACGAGCAGTACTTC
-,TRBD2,TRBV6-4,TRBJ2-1,CASSTVLAGGSYNEQFF,TGTGCCAGCAGTACCGTACTAGCGGGAGGCTCCTACAATGAGCAGTTCTTC
few,-,TRBV7-6,TRBJ2-7,CASSLAWQGAYEQYF,TGTGCCAGCAGTCTAGCGTGGCAGGGGGCCTACGAGCAGTACTTC
-,-,TRBV6-1,TRBJ2-1,CASSGRDSSYNEQFF,TGTGCCAGCAGTGGGCGGGACTCCTCCTACAATGAGCAGTTCTTC
-,-,TRBV5-5,TRBJ1-2,CASSLEEVLRGYTF,TGTGCCAGCAGTTTGGAGGAGGTACTTCGAGGCTACACCTTC
-,TRBD2,TRBV27,TRBJ2-3,CASSFRARERGRDTQYF,TGTGCCAGCAGTTTTAGAGCGCGGGAGAGGGGAAGAGATACGCAGTATTTT
once,-,TRBV6-1,TRBJ2-1,CASSERGGMGRNEQFF,TGTGCCAGCAGTGAAAGGGGGGGAATGGGTCGCAATGAGCAGTTCTTC
-,TRBD1,TRBV5-5,TRBJ2-7,CASSLVGTGFYEQYF,TGTGCCAGCAGCTTGGTAGGGACAGGGTTCTACGAGCAGTACTTC
once,-,TRBV5-1,TRBJ1-4,CASRQGTTNEKLFF,TGCGCCAGCAGACAGGGAACAACTAATGAAAAACTGTTTTTT
-,-,TRBV19,TRBJ1-5,CASSPTGSSNQPQHF,TGTGCCAGTAGCCCGACAGGATCTAGCAATCAGCCCCAGCATTTT
once,TRBD2,TRBV11-2,TRBJ2-5,CASSPGTSGRIGETQYF,TGTGCCAGCAGCCCCGGGACTAGCGGGAGGATCGGGGAGACCCAGTACTTC
-,-,TRBV19,TRBJ2-6,CASSMSALRSGANVLTF,TGTGCCAGTAGTATGTCGGCCCTTCGATCTGGGGCCAACGTCCTGACTTTC
few,-,TRBV4-1,TRBJ1-2,CASSSSQGGGGGYTF,TGCGCCAGCAGCTCCTCCCAAGGGGGTGGAGGAGGCTACACCTTC
-,TRBD2,TRBV19,TRBJ2-1,CASSPLAGMGNEQFF,TGTGCCAGTAGTCCCCTAGCGGGAATGGGTAATGAGCAGTTCTTC
-,TRBD2,TRBV4-1,TRBJ2-3,CASSQLTSGGVTDTQYF,TGCGCCAGCAGCCAATTGACTAGCGGGGGTGTCACAGATACGCAGTATTTT
-,TRBD2,TRBV18,TRBJ2-7,CASSPSSGRGSYEQYF,TGTGCCAGCTCACCCTCTAGCGGGAGAGGCTCCTACGAGCAGTACTTC